The present T cell receptor beta chain was sequenced within a study of CD8 T cells in ankylosing spondylitis. Whole-study findings and limits: Made up of under ten highly homologous variants, a TCR beta motif appeared characteristic of ankylosing spondylitis blood.

Germline CDR1 is DFQATT and CDR2 is SNEGSKA (reference sequence). V was cut by 5 bases and J by 4 bases, with 15 bases left in between. The CDR3 sequence is 14 residues long. TCRdb passed the 5' RACE reads through MiXCR, listing each CDR3 protein once. This sample has some 400,000 distinct CDR3 sequences, with 20% to 25% found just once. This clonotype showed up just a few times. What it binds is not known. The TCR sequence derives from a male donor with ankylosing spondylitis. Material for sequencing was blood, either unsorted or a sorted T cell fraction (not recorded which). The genes are TRBV20-1 and TRBJ2-1; a possible D gene is TRBD2 (6 bases). CDR3 residues: CSAEDYFRYNEQFF. For the CDR3, the DNA is TGCAGTGCTGAGGACTACTTTCGTTACAATGAGCAGTTCTTC.